This T cell receptor (beta chain) was identified in a study of shared clonotypes between healthy human individuals. Every immunoSEQ plate was one replicate of a subset's evenly spread DNA. Clones were read by immunoSEQ multiplex PCR, and TCRdb kept only the in-frame ones, dropping some. Of hundreds of thousands of clones listed, approximately 79% are singletons. The study, taken as a whole, reports: Researchers found naive subsets generally carried larger estimated richness than memory subsets.

Concerning this clone: Its antigen is undetermined.

V was cut by 3 bases and J by 2 bases, with 14 bases left in between. Germline assignment: CDR1 SNHLY and CDR2 FYNNEI. CDR3 size: 16 residues. Sequencing was performed on memory CD4+ T cells sorted from blood. Subset of the sample: CD45RA-negative fraction. This clonotype originated in a woman aged 25 to 39 in good health. The V gene is TRBV2, the J gene TRBJ1-5, with D possibly being TRBD1 (6 bases). CDR3 loop: CASSDFRGRGNQPQHF. The CDR3, as DNA: TGTGCCAGCAGTGATTTCAGGGGACGGGGCAATCAGCCCCAGCATTTT.